Listed below are T cell receptor beta chains from one sample, sequenced in a study of response to subunit inactivated influenza vaccine. TCRdb reprocessed the RT-PCR reads with MiXCR, giving one entry per CDR3 protein. The sample carries roughly 500,000 distinct CDR3 sequences, 16% recorded once. Source: CD4+ T cells sorted from PBMCs, taken about 24 months after vaccination. The receptors come from a man in his fifties or sixties who received an inactivated influenza vaccine. CDR3s leave out the opening cysteine and the closing phenylalanine or tryptophan. Fields, in order: CDR3 protein, V gene, J gene.

CDR3: SASQASGYNEQF; V: TRBV20-1; J: TRBJ2-1
CDR3: ASNPTPLYVNEQF; V: TRBV7-9; J: TRBJ2-1
CDR3: SGRQGISYNEQF; V: TRBV29-1; J: TRBJ2-1
CDR3: AISGGLQETQY; V: TRBV10-3; J: TRBJ2-5
CDR3: ASSHHWRGWDTEAF; V: TRBV4-1; J: TRBJ1-1
CDR3: ASSQVGSGELF; V: TRBV3-1; J: TRBJ2-2
CDR3: ASRPLGSGYT; V: TRBV28; J: TRBJ1-2
CDR3: ASSYGQVADTQY; V: TRBV6-5; J: TRBJ2-3
CDR3: ASSQDRLAQNEQF; V: TRBV4-2; J: TRBJ2-1
CDR3: ASSEFTGGIWETQY; V: TRBV25-1; J: TRBJ2-5
CDR3: ASSLSLGNNEQF; V: TRBV12-3/TRBV12-4; J: TRBJ2-1
CDR3: ASSRNAGYEQD; V: TRBV7-3; J: TRBJ2-7
CDR3: SVGTSGSLGETQY; V: TRBV29-1; J: TRBJ2-5